One sample yielded the 4 T cell receptor beta chains listed below, sequenced in a study of T-cell reconstitution after alpha-beta-depleted transplantation in children. During its preparation, the TCRbeta library received unique molecular identifiers. TCRdb processed the PCR reads anew with MiXCR; each CDR3 protein has one entry. The sample contains about 100,000 distinct CDR3 sequences, 5% to 6% of which appear only once. Sequencing used PBMCs, mostly from graft donor cells, obtained 60 days after TCRalphabeta/CD19-depleted stem cell transplant. Receptor source: a female patient aged 2 to 10 who had a stem cell transplant for Fanconi anemia, so the T cells may come from the graft donor.

The rearrangement links TRBV20-1 to TRBJ1-5, with D perhaps matching TRBD1 (5 bases). The V and J ends lost 4 bases and 3 bases respectively, with 13 bases between them. Germline V gene lookup returns CDR1 DFQATT and CDR2 SNEGSKA (reference sequence). The CDR3 has 14 residues. DNA of the CDR3: TGCAGTGCTACGGGGCCGCCAGACAATCAGCCCCAGCATTTT. Amino acid sequence: CSATGPPDNQPQHF.

V and J are TRBV6-6 and TRBJ2-5, with 12 bases identical to TRBD2. Germline V gene data show CDR1 as MNHNY and CDR2 as SVGAGI (reference sequence). V lost 4 bases and J lost 13; bases outside the gene matches: 7. This CDR3 comprises 13 residues. CDR3 nucleotides: TGTGCCAGCAGTTCCGGACTAGCGGGGAAATGGTACTTC. Protein: CASSSGLAGKWYF.

At least ten counts were recorded for this clonotype. This rearrangement joins TRBV2 to TRBJ2-7; 7 bases match TRBD1. The germline V gene has CDR1 SNHLY and CDR2 FYNNEI. Unmatched junction bases numbered 9, after V lost 7 bases and J lost 3 bases. This CDR3 comprises 14 residues. CDR3 coding DNA: TGTGCCAGCAAAACAAACAGGGGATTCTACGAGCAGTACTTC. Residues: CASKTNRGFYEQYF.

This clonotype was observed a few times. The chain has TRBV6-5 and TRBJ1-1, with TRBD1 as a possible D gene (5 bases). The germline CDR1 and CDR2 sequences are MNHEY and SVGAGI. This CDR3 is built from 15 residues. The germline V and J ends were trimmed by 3 bases and 6 bases, with 17 bases remaining between them. CDR3 bases: TGTGCCAGCAGTTATGGGGGAAAATTGGGCCCTGAAGCTTTCTTT. Translation gives CASSYGGKLGPEAFF.